The next 10 T cell receptor beta chains were all read from a single sample in a study of blood T cell repertoires in COVID-19. Produced via immunoSEQ multiplex PCR; TCRdb's table is partial and in-frame only. The table lists approximately 390,000 clones, 88% of them singletons. The sequencing input was PBMCs or T cells enriched from blood (not recorded which). These receptors were obtained from a woman aged 40-49 years with acute COVID-19.

The chain uses TRBV3-1 (or the pseudogene TRBV3-2) and TRBJ1-1, with D perhaps matching TRBD1 (6 bases). Trimming took off 4 bases at V and 6 bases at J, with 9 bases between the two ends. Germline values: CDR1 LGHDT, CDR2 YNNKEL (reference sequence). The CDR3 covers 12 residues. As DNA, the CDR3 is TGTGCCAGCAGCCCGAACAGGGCTGAAGCTTTCTTT. It yields the protein CASSPNRAEAFF.

A word on this clone: The sample holds other DNA sequences that translate to the same CDR3. The chain couples TRBV5-1 to TRBJ1-1; 7 positions agree with TRBD1. Germline V gene lookup returns CDR1 SGHRS and CDR2 YFSETQ. The V segment lost 2 bases and the J segment 2 bases; nucleotides outside the gene matches: 3. There are 14 residues in the CDR3. CDR3 region: CASSFQGGNTEAFF. CDR3 DNA sequence: TGCGCCAGCAGCTTTCAAGGGGGCAACACTGAAGCTTTCTTT.

The chain carries TRBV24-1 and TRBJ2-7, with D tentatively TRBD1 (6 bases). Germline V gives CDR1 KGHDR, CDR2 SFDVKD. The CDR3 contains 17 residues. V shed 5 bases and J shed 3 bases, with 22 bases lying between them. The CDR3 bases are TGTGCCACCAGTGCTGCGAACAGGGTCCTACCCTACTACGAGCAGTACTTC. Amino acid sequence: CATSAANRVLPYYEQYF.

V is TRBV27 and J is TRBJ1-3; 9 bases are a match to TRBD1. The CDR3 covers 19 residues. Germline loops: CDR1 MNHEY, CDR2 SMNVEV (reference sequence). V gave up 5 bases and J gave up 3 bases; unmatched junction bases: 17. CDR3 in amino acids: CASSKITGGSFSFGNTIYF. For the CDR3, the DNA is TGTGCCAGCAGTAAGATTACAGGGGGCAGTTTTTCTTTTGGAAACACCATATATTTT.

The gene calls are TRBV7-8 and TRBJ2-7; TRBD1 agrees at 7 bases. Germline trimming cut 2 bases from V and 6 bases from J; bases unmatched to any gene: 7. Germline V CDR1 and CDR2: SGHVS, FQNEAQ. The CDR3 has 14 amino acids. The CDR3 protein is CASSLKGAGAEQYF. The CDR3 DNA reads TGTGCCAGCAGCTTAAAGGGGGCTGGGGCCGAGCAGTACTTC.

About this clone: A read error may account for a junction end that differs from germline. V usage is TRBV30 and J usage is TRBJ1-1, with 8 bases that match TRBD1. CDR1 and CDR2 from the germline V gene are GTSNPN and SVGIG (reference sequence). This CDR3 is 14 amino acids long. Here the CDR3 reads CAWNRDRKNTEAFF. For the CDR3, the DNA is TGTGCGTGGAACCGGGACAGGAAGAACACTGAAGCTTTCTTT.

CDR3 loop: CASKPAGRNQPQHF. CDR3 nucleotide sequence: TGTGCCAGCAAGCCTGCAGGGCGCAATCAGCCCCAGCATTTT. V gene TRBV3-1 (or the pseudogene TRBV3-2) combines with J gene TRBJ1-5; possibly TRBD1 for D (5 bases). Germline V gene sequence: CDR1 LGHDT, CDR2 YNNKEL (reference sequence). The V end was cut by 7 bases, the J end by 2 bases, with 12 bases between. This CDR3 has 14 amino acids.

The chain links TRBV3-1 (or the pseudogene TRBV3-2) to TRBJ2-7, with 7 bases aligning to TRBD1. From germline, CDR1 is LGHDT and CDR2 YNNKEL (reference sequence). This CDR3 has 14 residues. V lost 1 base, J lost 6 bases, and 6 bases stayed unmatched. CDR3 region: CASSQGTGRGEQYF. CDR3 bases: TGTGCCAGCAGCCAAGGGACAGGAAGGGGCGAGCAGTACTTC.

This chain uses TRBV7-6 with TRBJ1-6, with 7 bases matching TRBD1. CDR3 size: 13 residues. Germline V gives CDR1 SGHVS, CDR2 FNYEAQ. Losses at the gene ends were 4 bases for V and 11 bases for J; bases not matched to a gene: 5. CDR3 bases: TGTGCCAGCAGCTCGAAGACAGGGACACCCCTCCACTTT. It specifies CASSSKTGTPLHF.

The chain is built from TRBV18 and TRBJ1-5; D is undetermined. CDR1 is KGHSH, CDR2 LQKENI, per germline. The CDR3 loop spans 15 amino acids. V lost 2 bases to trimming and J lost 1 base, with 9 bases between them. The CDR3 DNA sequence: TGTGCCAGCTCACCAGAGGTACGGAGCAATCAGCCCCAGCATTTT. This encodes CASSPEVRSNQPQHF.